This T cell receptor beta chain was found in a study of blood T cell repertoires in COVID-19. Everyone who took part was roughly 18 to 89 years old, and they came from some 23 US areas. Cohort 3 recovered donors had two negative PCRs, clearance, or symptom resolution. The CDR3 contains 11 residues. Between the trimmed V and J ends, which lost 3 bases and 8 bases, there was a span of 10 bases. Germline V gene data show CDR1 as DFQATT and CDR2 as SNEGSKA (reference sequence). Authors' data handling: Estimated nucleated cell counts came from reference gene primer amplification. Profiled with immunoSEQ multiplex PCR; TCRdb holds only in-frame clones, not every one. V, J and clone size are taken as reported in that table, and D and trimming were inferred from the DNA itself. The sample consists of about 280,000 clones, about 85% of them appearing once.

Sample: PBMCs or T cells enriched from blood (not recorded which). The sequence came from a woman between 45 and 65 years old who had recovered from COVID-19. The chain is built from TRBV20-1 and TRBJ1-2, with D possibly being TRBD1 (6 bases). The CDR3 spells CSASTGWGYTF. Here the CDR3 DNA reads TGCAGTGCTAGTACAGGGTGGGGCTACACCTTC.